The sequence of this T cell receptor beta chain was determined in a study of blood T cell repertoires in COVID-19. The V segment lost 0 bases and the J segment 8 bases; nucleotides outside the gene matches: 5. Germline V gene sequence: CDR1 SGHTA, CDR2 FQGNSA. The CDR3 has 17 amino acids. How the authors handled the data: How many nucleated cells were present was estimated from reference gene primer amplification. Libraries were prepared by immunoSEQ multiplex PCR; TCRdb keeps only in-frame clonotypes and omits some of them. V and J calls and clone size are as listed in that table; D and trimming were resolved from the DNA. The sample shows approximately 30,000 clones, roughly 91% of them seen only once.

The sequenced sample was peripheral blood. The chain recombines TRBV7-2 with TRBJ2-2, with 14 positions matching TRBD2. The source of this sequence is a human donor with active COVID-19. The donor label of this sample is uncertain. CDR3 loop: CASSLAPGLAGVGELFF. CDR3 DNA sequence: TGTGCCAGCAGCTTAGCGCCGGGACTAGCGGGAGTAGGGGAGCTGTTTTTT. Variable domain in full (rest from reference TRBV7-2 and TRBJ2-2): GAGVSQSPSNKVTEKGKDVELRCDPISGHTALYWYRQSLGQGLEFLIYFQGNSAPDKSGLPSDRFSAERTGGSVSTLTIQRTQQEDSAVYLCASSLAPGLAGVGELFFGEGSRLTVL.